This T cell receptor beta chain came from a study of cytomegalovirus exposure and HLA in healthy donors. TCRdb's copy holds only in-frame clones and misses some; the assay was immunoSEQ multiplex PCR. The table lists about 63,000 clones, roughly 90% of them singletons, with about 1.2% in the top ten. V shed 7 bases, J shed 3 bases, and the junction held 4 bases outside the gene matches. Germline assignment: CDR1 SQVTM and CDR2 ANQGSEA. The CDR3 consists of 13 residues. Material: PBMCs. The J gene is TRBJ1-5, the V gene TRBV29-1; 9 bases fit TRBD1. The TCR comes from a woman between 18 and 30 years old in good health and CMV-seronegative. The CDR3 protein is CSGGQGINQPQHF. DNA of the CDR3: TGCAGCGGTGGACAGGGGATCAATCAGCCCCAGCATTTT.